This entry concerns a single T cell receptor (beta chain). Its antigen is unknown. This entry is derived from a study of tumor-infiltrating lymphocytes in glioblastoma multiforme. TCRB libraries came from RNA via three nested multiplex PCR rounds. TCRB-specific cDNA synthesis used approximately 0.5 ug of total RNA. From the multiplex PCR reads, TCRdb called clonotypes with MiXCR, one entry per CDR3 protein. Of roughly 15,000 distinct CDR3 sequences in the sample, 73% are singletons; the top ten hold under 40%. Findings and limits, study-wide: Just one glioblastoma patient contributed to the TCR-mutation comparison. Detected clone frequencies may not reflect cell counts, being RNA-based.

Per the germline V gene, CDR1 is SGHAT and CDR2 is FQNNGV. The CDR3 runs 13 residues. V was cut by 4 bases and J by 3 bases, with 9 bases left in between. The chain links TRBV11-2 to TRBJ1-1; D is perhaps TRBD1 (6 bases). The receptor's source is a male donor with glioblastoma. Sequencing input: brain tumor tissue. The CDR3 loop is CASSSQGDTEAFF. As DNA, the CDR3 is TGTGCCAGCAGCTCACAGGGTGACACTGAAGCTTTCTTT. The full variable domain, with the rest looked up from reference TRBV11-2 and TRBJ1-1, is EAGVAQSPRYKIIEKRQSVAFWCNPISGHATLYWYQQILGQGPKLLIQFQNNGVVDDSQLPKDRFSAERLKGVDSTLKIQPAKLEDSAVYLCASSSQGDTEAFFGQGTRLTVV.